One TCR beta chain is described in this entry. Per the study methods: The authors estimated nucleated cell counts from reference gene primer amplification. Assay used: immunoSEQ multiplex PCR; TCRdb lists only in-frame clones, some missing. V, J and clone size reflect that table, while D and trimming were determined from the DNA. Of 200,000 to 250,000 clones listed, 82% were seen once; the top ten hold over 7%. This sample is drawn from a study of blood T cell repertoires in COVID-19. This CDR3 contains 15 residues. Trimming took off 2 bases at V and 0 bases at J, with 8 bases between the two ends. Germline V lookup: CDR1 MNHNS, CDR2 SASEGT.

Sequenced: peripheral blood. The clonotype was recovered from a woman of 80 years or more with COVID-19, enrolled during active disease. V gene TRBV6-1 combines with J gene TRBJ1-5; D unclear. The CDR3 spells CASSELLVSNQPQHF. CDR3 DNA: TGTGCCAGCAGTGAACTCTTAGTTAGCAATCAGCCCCAGCATTTT.